This TCR beta chain was sequenced during a study of monozygotic twins with inflammatory bowel disease. Study results and limitations: IBD patients carried less diverse TCRbeta repertoires (inverse Simpson) than healthy co-twins.

Notes on this clonotype: Antigen unknown.

TCRdb reprocessed the 5' RACE reads, with one entry per CDR3 protein and no DNA. In total, the table holds 350,000 to 400,000 distinct CDR3 sequences. Germline V gives CDR1 LNHDA, CDR2 SQIVND (reference sequence). The CDR3 runs to 19 residues. Sequenced material: blood. This receptor was identified in a human donor with ulcerative colitis or Crohn's disease, or a healthy co-twin of an affected twin (not recorded which). The V and J genes are TRBV19 and TRBJ2-4; TCRdb lists TRBD2, though no DNA is available to test this call. CDR3 region: CASSIFGGRLAVAKNIQYF.